What follows are 21 T cell receptor beta chains derived from one specimen sequenced in a study of blood T cell repertoires in COVID-19. TCRdb's table, derived via immunoSEQ multiplex PCR, lists solely in-frame clones and lacks some. The table has roughly 250,000 clones, over 90% seen once. The sample consisted of peripheral blood. Receptor source: a man aged 30 to 39 with COVID-19, enrolled during active disease.

This chain links TRBV19 with TRBJ1-5, with 8 bases matching TRBD1. The trim removed 5 bases at V and 3 bases at J, leaving 9 bases unmatched. Germline V gene lookup returns CDR1 LNHDA and CDR2 SQIVND (reference sequence). There are 16 residues in the CDR3. CDR3 region: CASSRRQGTNNQPQHF. CDR3 bases: TGTGCCAGTAGTCGTCGACAGGGGACTAACAATCAGCCCCAGCATTTT.

The chain uses TRBV19 and TRBJ2-7; D perhaps matches TRBD1 (5 bases). V dropped 0 bases and J dropped 2 bases, with 8 bases sitting between them. The germline gives CDR1 LNHDA, CDR2 SQIVND (reference sequence). The CDR3 sequence is 14 residues long. The CDR3 sequence is CASSIEQGPYEQYF. The CDR3 nucleotides read TGTGCCAGTAGTATAGAGCAGGGCCCCTACGAGCAGTACTTC.

This sequence joins TRBV7-6 and TRBJ1-1; 9 positions agree with TRBD1. V lost 1 base to trimming and J lost 4 bases; unmatched junction nucleotides: 4. Germline V gives CDR1 SGHVS, CDR2 FNYEAQ. This CDR3 has 15 amino acids. The CDR3 DNA sequence: TGTGCCAGCAGCTTAGACACAGGGGGCGTCACTGAAGCTTTCTTT. Translated, it gives CASSLDTGGVTEAFF. Full variable domain (rest looked up from reference TRBV7-6 and TRBJ1-1): GAGVSQSPRYKVTKRGQDVALRCDPISGHVSLYWYRQALGQGPEFLTYFNYEAQQDKSGLPNDRFSAERPEGSISTLTIQRTEQRDSAMYRCASSLDTGGVTEAFFGQGTRLTVV.

This chain connects TRBV3-1 (or the pseudogene TRBV3-2) to TRBJ1-6; D remains unclear. This CDR3 is 12 amino acids long. In germline, CDR1 is LGHDT, CDR2 YNNKEL (reference sequence). V was clipped by 4 bases and J by 8 bases, with 6 bases between them. The CDR3: CASSRQDSPLHF. CDR3 nucleotides: TGTGCCAGCAGCCGTCAGGATTCACCCCTCCACTTT.

This chain connects TRBV6-5 to TRBJ1-1, with TRBD1 matching over 8 bases. CDR1 and CDR2 (germline): MNHEY, SVGAGI. J gave up 0 bases and V 6 bases, and 6 bases lay outside the gene matches. The CDR3 contains 15 residues. CDR3 residues: CASRPGTGLNTEAFF. The CDR3 bases are TGTGCCAGCAGGCCCGGGACAGGCCTGAACACTGAAGCTTTCTTT.

This chain joins TRBV18 and TRBJ1-2; 9 nucleotides align to TRBD1. V gave up 4 bases and J gave up 7 bases; unmatched junction bases: 10. CDR3 length: 15 amino acids. Germline CDR1 KGHSH, CDR2 LQKENI. This CDR3 reads CASSLRDRASSGYTF. DNA of the CDR3: TGTGCCAGCTCACTCCGGGACAGGGCCTCTAGTGGCTACACCTTC.

J is TRBJ1-1 and V is TRBV6-4; no firm D call. Germline V gene sequence: CDR1 MRHNA, CDR2 SNTAGT. The CDR3 has 13 amino acids. V shed 5 bases and J shed 1 base, with 8 bases lying between them. The chain's CDR3 is CASSQQQNTEAFF. The CDR3 nucleotides are TGTGCCAGCAGTCAACAGCAGAACACTGAAGCTTTCTTT.

V usage is TRBV6-1 and J usage is TRBJ1-2; D might be TRBD1 (5 bases). V was trimmed by 3 bases and J by 1 base, leaving 9 bases between them. The CDR3 totals 14 residues. Germline V gene lookup returns CDR1 MNHNS and CDR2 SASEGT. Here the CDR3 DNA reads TGTGCCAGCAGTGAGCGGGGCCTTAACTATGGCTACACCTTC. Translated: CASSERGLNYGYTF.

V and J are TRBV28 and TRBJ1-4, with D unresolved. The V gene lost 7 bases and the J gene lost 1 base, with 7 bases spanning the gap. Germline CDR1 MDHEN, CDR2 SYDVKM. The CDR3 extends over 13 amino acids. The CDR3: CASTAGTNEKLFF. The CDR3 nucleotides are TGTGCCAGCACGGCGGGAACTAATGAAAAACTGTTTTTT. The complete variable domain, with remaining parts taken from reference TRBV28 and TRBJ1-4, reads DVKVTQSSRYLVKRTGEKVFLECVQDMDHENMFWYRQDPGLGLRLIYFSYDVKMKEKGDIPEGYSVSREKKERFSLILESASTNQTSMYLCASTAGTNEKLFFGSGTQLSVL.

This clone was picked up one time. The chain has TRBV10-3 and TRBJ1-1, with D perhaps TRBD1 (5 bases). The germline V gene has CDR1 ENHRY and CDR2 SYGVKD. V lost 3 bases and J lost 1, with 12 bases in between. CDR3 length: 15 residues. CDR3 nucleotides: TGTGCCATCAGTGAACAGGCCCCTGGGAACACTGAAGCTTTCTTT. Protein product: CAISEQAPGNTEAFF.

This sequence joins TRBV29-1 and TRBJ1-5; D is ambiguous. Trimming left V 1 base short and J 4 bases short, with 8 bases between. Germline-derived CDR1 and CDR2 are SQVTM and ANQGSEA. The CDR3 sequence is 13 residues long. CDR3 region: CSVEVTENQPQHF. The CDR3 nucleotides read TGCAGCGTTGAAGTCACAGAAAATCAGCCCCAGCATTTT.

The rearrangement links TRBV19 to TRBJ1-2; unclear D gene. CDR1 and CDR2 from the germline V gene are LNHDA and SQIVND (reference sequence). The CDR3 runs 12 residues. The V end was cut by 3 bases, the J end by 3 bases, with 5 bases between. The CDR3 is CASSIGDYGYTF. The CDR3 bases are TGTGCCAGTAGTATCGGGGACTATGGCTACACCTTC.

The chain links TRBV9 to TRBJ1-6; tentative D call: TRBD1 (5 bases). This CDR3 contains 17 residues. Germline lookup yields CDR1 SGDLS and CDR2 YYNGEE. Between the trimmed V and J ends, which lost 4 bases and 10 bases, there was a span of 24 bases. The CDR3 coding sequence is TGTGCCAGCAGCTCCGGCTCTGGGGCCAAGGCGGACTCACCCCTCCACTTT. Residues: CASSSGSGAKADSPLHF.

J is TRBJ2-3 and V is TRBV7-9; D is perhaps TRBD2 (5 bases). The ends were cut back, 3 bases at V and 1 base at J, with 14 bases in the middle. This CDR3 spans 16 amino acids. Germline V lookup: CDR1 SEHNR, CDR2 FQNEAQ (reference sequence). In nucleotides, the CDR3 is TGTGCCAGCAGCTTGGGGTTGGCGGGCCGCACAGATACGCAGTATTTT. It encodes CASSLGLAGRTDTQYF.

The V and J genes are TRBV18 and TRBJ1-6; perhaps TRBD1 as D (5 bases). The CDR3 has 14 residues. CDR1 KGHSH and CDR2 LQKENI come from the germline V gene. The V end was cut by 6 bases, the J end by 5 bases, with 11 bases between. The CDR3 here is CASSPTDNNSPLHF. The CDR3 DNA sequence: TGTGCCAGCTCCCCGACAGACAATAATTCACCCCTCCACTTT.

A single count supports this clone. CDR3 bases: TGTGCCAGCAGTGATGTCGGCAGGGGAAGTTGGACTGAAGCTTTCTTT. It encodes CASSDVGRGSWTEAFF. The J gene is TRBJ1-1, the V gene TRBV2; possible D gene TRBD1, 6 bases. V was cut by 3 bases and J by 5 bases, with 19 bases left in between. CDR3 length: 16 amino acids. The germline V gene encodes CDR1 SNHLY and CDR2 FYNNEI.

The table lists this clone with a count of one. CDR3 coding DNA: TGTGCCAGCAGCTCCCAGGGAGGAGAGACCCAGTACTTC. Its protein is CASSSQGGETQYF. This sequence joins TRBV11-3 and TRBJ2-5, with a tentative D call TRBD2 (6 bases). The CDR3 totals 13 residues. Trimming cost V 4 bases and J 4 bases, with 10 bases left between them. Germline-derived CDR1 and CDR2 are SGHNT and YENEEA.

The chain carries TRBV5-3 and TRBJ1-2; no firm D call. TRBV5-3 is labeled an ORF, and its function is uncertain. V was trimmed by 2 bases and J by 5 bases, leaving 13 bases between them. CDR3 length: 14 residues. This chain's CDR3 is CARSLCDGEYGYTF. CDR3 bases: TGTGCCAGAAGCTTATGTGACGGGGAATATGGCTACACCTTC.

This clone was counted a few times. V usage is TRBV5-4 and J usage is TRBJ2-5; no reliable D call. V lost 6 bases, J lost 0 bases, and 3 bases lay in between. Germline CDR1 and CDR2: SGHNT and YYREEE (reference sequence). The CDR3 is made up of 11 amino acids. CDR3 in amino acids: CASTNQETQYF. CDR3 DNA sequence: TGTGCCAGCACTAACCAAGAGACCCAGTACTTC.

This clone was observed once. V gene TRBV5-4 combines with J gene TRBJ2-3; 10 positions match TRBD1. This CDR3 has 15 residues. The V segment lost 5 bases and the J segment 4 bases; nucleotides outside the gene matches: 7. Germline V lookup: CDR1 SGHNT, CDR2 YYREEE (reference sequence). Here the CDR3 DNA reads TGTGCCAGCAGTTACCGGGACAGGGGAGCAGATACGCAGTATTTT. Its protein product is CASSYRDRGADTQYF.

This sequence joins TRBV3-1 (or the pseudogene TRBV3-2) and TRBJ1-4, with D perhaps matching TRBD1 (5 bases). CDR1 is LGHDT and CDR2 is YNNKEL in the germline V gene (reference sequence). V gave up 2 bases and J gave up 7 bases, with 17 bases separating them. The CDR3 has 16 residues. The CDR3 coding sequence is TGTGCCAGCAGCCAATCTTCCGGGGGAGGGGTTGAAAAACTGTTTTTT. Protein: CASSQSSGGGVEKLFF.